This T cell receptor (beta chain) comes out of a study of T-cell memory formation after mild COVID-19. Study summary: Clusters of TCRs were largely donor specific.

This clonotype occurred a few times. Sample barcodes and UMIs were carried by the TCR alpha and TCR beta cDNA libraries that 5'RACE generated with constant-segment primers. Via MiXCR, TCRdb re-called the 5' RACE reads, giving one row per CDR3 protein. Among around 530,000 distinct CDR3 sequences listed, roughly 21% were seen once. Trimming left V 1 base short and J 2 bases short, with 9 bases between. The CDR3 has 14 amino acids. CDR1 and CDR2 (germline): KGHSH, LQKENI. The TCR comes from an adult woman who had mild COVID-19 (a few samples of this study predate the infection). Cell type and time point are not known. Material: PBMCs or a T cell subset sorted from them (not recorded which). V gene TRBV18 combines with J gene TRBJ2-7; D is undetermined. CDR3 DNA sequence: TGTGCCAGCTCACCACTCCCGGACGCCTACGAGCAGTACTTC. Residues: CASSPLPDAYEQYF. Drawing the rest from reference TRBV18 and TRBJ2-7, the complete variable domain is NAGVMQNPRHLVRRRGQEARLRCSPMKGHSHVYWYRQLPEEGLKFMVYLQKENIIDESGMPKERFSAEFPKEGPSILRIQQVVRGDSAAYFCASSPLPDAYEQYFGPGTRLTVT.